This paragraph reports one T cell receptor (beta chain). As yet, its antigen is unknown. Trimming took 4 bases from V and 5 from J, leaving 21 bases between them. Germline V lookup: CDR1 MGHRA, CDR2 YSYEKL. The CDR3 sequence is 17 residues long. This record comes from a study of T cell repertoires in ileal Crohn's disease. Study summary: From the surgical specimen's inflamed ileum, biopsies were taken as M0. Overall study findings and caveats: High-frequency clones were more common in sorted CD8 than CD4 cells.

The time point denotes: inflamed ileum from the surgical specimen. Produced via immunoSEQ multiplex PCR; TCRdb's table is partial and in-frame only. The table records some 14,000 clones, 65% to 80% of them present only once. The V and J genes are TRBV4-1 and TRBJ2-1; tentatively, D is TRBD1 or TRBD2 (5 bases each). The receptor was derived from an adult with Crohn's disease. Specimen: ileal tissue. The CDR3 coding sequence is TGCGCCAGCAGCCCCTCTTCCGCTGGGGGTCCCAACAATGAGCAGTTCTTC. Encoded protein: CASSPSSAGGPNNEQFF.